Following are 15 T cell receptor beta chains from one sample sequenced in a study of molecular identifiers for immune sequencing clone quantification. TCRdb recomputed calls from the PCR reads with MiXCR, one row per CDR3 protein. Here the sample spans tens of thousands of distinct CDR3 sequences, about 18% being singletons. The sample was naive CD8+ T cells from blood, with Jurkat cell RNA spiked in. The subset was: FACS-sorted CD8+CD4-CCR7+CD45RA+ naive T cells. These receptors all stem from a human donor in good health. Some libraries in this study had Jurkat cell RNA spiked in.

This clonotype was counted at least ten times. This chain links TRBV5-1 with TRBJ2-7, with 13 nucleotides matching TRBD2. V shed 4 bases, J shed 3 bases, and the junction held 10 bases outside the gene matches. CDR3 length: 17 amino acids. Germline CDR1 is SGHRS and CDR2 is YFSETQ. The CDR3 coding sequence is TGCGCCAGCAGCCCCTGGCCCGGGACTAGCGGGATCTACGAGCAGTACTTC. Its protein product is CASSPWPGTSGIYEQYF.

This clonotype was observed at least ten times. This chain joins TRBV12-3 or TRBV12-4 and TRBJ2-4; maybe TRBD2 (5 bases). V lost 6 bases, J lost 7 bases, and 13 bases lay in between. The CDR3 is 13 amino acids. This chain's CDR3 is CASSPSSGNIQYF. Written as DNA, the CDR3 is TGTGCCAGCAGCCCTAGCTCCGGGAACATTCAGTACTTC.

This clonotype showed up many times. This sequence joins TRBV12-3 or TRBV12-4 and TRBJ2-5, with TRBD2 identical over 8 bases. The CDR3 is 13 residues long. The V gene end was trimmed by 5 bases and the J gene end by 2 bases; junction bases not matched to a gene: 1. CDR3 protein: CASSGTRQETQYF. The DNA of the CDR3 is TGTGCCAGCAGTGGGACTAGACAAGAGACCCAGTACTTC.

To note about this clonotype: A much larger clonotype is one base distant, so this may be a read error. V is TRBV5-6 and J is TRBJ2-1; no clear D gene. CDR3 length: 12 amino acids. In germline, CDR1 is SGHDT, CDR2 YYEEEE. In DNA, the CDR3 is TGTGCCAGCAGCTTGTACTACAATGGGCAGTTCTTC. Translated, it gives CASSLYYNGQFF.

The sample holds many counts of this clonotype. The chain joins TRBV4-2 to TRBJ1-1, with D unresolved. Deletions cut 1 base from V and 1 base from J, with 7 bases between. The CDR3 contains 14 residues. The germline gives CDR1 LGHNA, CDR2 YNFKEQ. CDR3 in DNA: TGTGCCAGCAGCCAAGCACTAGAGAACACTGAAGCTTTCTTT. Its translation is CASSQALENTEAFF.

This clonotype has a count of ten or more. This chain links TRBV4-3 with TRBJ2-7; a weak D match, TRBD2 (5 bases). The V gene's germline CDR1 is LGHNA and CDR2 YSLEER. The CDR3 is 14 amino acids. V lost 3 bases, J lost 4 bases, and 13 bases lay in between. CDR3 region: CASSQRESGYEQYF. CDR3 nucleotide sequence: TGCGCCAGCAGCCAGAGGGAGTCGGGATACGAGCAGTACTTC.

The V call is TRBV28, the J call TRBJ2-7; 10 nucleotides agree with TRBD1. With V trimmed by 5 bases and J by 2 bases, 6 bases remained unmatched. Germline V gene data show CDR1 as MDHEN and CDR2 as SYDVKM. The CDR3 spans 15 residues. Written as DNA, the CDR3 is TGTGCCAGCAGTCAGTGGACAGGGGGAGCCTACGAGCAGTACTTC. Translated: CASSQWTGGAYEQYF.

About this clonotype itself: This may arise from a read error, as a much more abundant clone is one base away. The conserved phenylalanine or tryptophan normally closing the CDR3 is absent here, so this likely arose from a read error. The chain's CDR3 is CASSLEGNSYNEQFL. CDR3 bases: TGTGCCAGCAGCTTAGAAGGGAACTCCTACAATGAGCAGTTCCTC. V is TRBV7-6 and J is TRBJ2-1; D unclear. Germline V gene data show CDR1 as SGHVS and CDR2 as FNYEAQ. V dropped 1 base and J dropped 0 bases, with 7 bases sitting between them. There are 15 residues in the CDR3.

For this clonotype: A read error is likely here: a far larger clone is one base away. The chain combines TRBV7-8 with TRBJ2-7; a weak D match, TRBD2 (6 bases). This CDR3 comprises 13 residues. CDR1 and CDR2 (germline): SGHVS, FQNEAQ. CDR3 sequence reads: CASSLGDSYEQSF. The DNA for the CDR3 is TGTGCCAGCAGCTTGGGGGACTCCTACGAGCAGTCCTTC.

The chain has TRBV4-2 and TRBJ2-3; D call uncertain. Trimming pared 7 bases from V and 3 bases from J, leaving 11 bases between. CDR1 and CDR2 from the germline V gene are LGHNA and YNFKEQ. The CDR3 extends over 13 amino acids. The CDR3 sequence is CASNQVGTDTQYF. CDR3 bases: TGTGCCAGCAACCAGGTGGGGACAGATACGCAGTATTTT.

There are a few counts of this clonotype. The chain recombines TRBV5-1 with TRBJ2-5, with TRBD1 identical over 9 bases. The CDR3 consists of 16 residues. CDR1 and CDR2 from the germline V gene are SGHRS and YFSETQ. V was pared by 4 bases and J by 0 bases, with 7 bases of the junction left unmatched. The CDR3 here is CASSPGQGYNQETQYF. CDR3 sequence (DNA): TGCGCCAGCAGCCCGGGACAGGGCTATAACCAAGAGACCCAGTACTTC.

Concerning this clonotype itself: A read error may be the cause here, since a much bigger clone is one base away. The chain couples TRBV18 to TRBJ1-6; D is ambiguous. The V gene's germline CDR1 is KGHSH and CDR2 LQKENI. The CDR3 extends over 11 amino acids. The CDR3 sequence: CVSSPQPALHF. In DNA, the CDR3 is TGTGTCAGCTCACCCCAGCCGGCCCTCCACTTT.

This clonotype was recorded at least ten times. The rearrangement joins TRBV29-1 to TRBJ1-1; the D gene is possibly TRBD1 (6 bases). Germline lookup yields CDR1 SQVTM and CDR2 ANQGSEA. This CDR3 has 12 residues. V was trimmed by 1 base and J by 5 bases, leaving 8 bases between them. The CDR3 DNA reads as TGCAGCGTTGAAGGAGGGGGTACTGAAGCTTTCTTT. Its translation: CSVEGGGTEAFF.

Many counts were recorded for this clonotype. The chain couples TRBV6-1 to TRBJ1-2; D might be TRBD1 (6 bases). This CDR3 comprises 14 residues. The germline V and J ends were trimmed by 3 bases and 8 bases, with 16 bases remaining between them. Germline CDR1 reads MNHNS; CDR2 reads SASEGT. The CDR3 sequence: CASSDWTEDEGYTF. Written as DNA, the CDR3 is TGTGCCAGCAGTGATTGGACAGAAGATGAGGGCTACACCTTC.

The chain has TRBV2 and TRBJ1-4; 11 bases agree with TRBD1. CDR3 length: 17 amino acids. After removal of 6 bases from V and 4 bases from J, the junction contained 10 bases not matched to a gene. Germline V gene data show CDR1 as SNHLY and CDR2 as FYNNEI. The CDR3 nucleotides are TGTGCCAGCAGCTCCGGGACAGGGGGTGACGTTAATGAAAAACTGTTTTTT. Protein sequence: CASSSGTGGDVNEKLFF. The full variable domain, rest sourced from reference TRBV2 and TRBJ1-4, is EPEVTQTPSHQVTQMGQEVILRCVPISNHLYFYWYRQILGQKVEFLVSFYNNEISEKSEIFDDQFSVERPDGSNFTLKIRSTKLEDSAMYFCASSSGTGGDVNEKLFFGSGTQLSVL.